The entry that follows covers one T cell receptor beta chain sequence. CDR3 length equals 15 residues. V lost 4 bases to trimming and J lost 1 base; unmatched junction nucleotides: 8. From germline, CDR1 is DFQATT and CDR2 SNEGSKA (reference sequence). The RNA input was about 0.5 to 1 ug, and it was reverse transcribed with random hexamers. immunoSEQ multiplex PCR amplified TCR beta CDR3 across 54 Vbeta, 13 Jbeta. TCRdb used MiXCR to reprocess the immunoSEQ multiplex PCR reads, holding one entry per CDR3 protein. The sample records 130,000 or so distinct CDR3 sequences, 94% being singletons. Peripheral blood CD8+ and CD4+ T cells were profiled by TCR beta sequencing. The controls were healthy donors who were matched for age and sex. It was negative isolation that provided the CD8+ and CD4+ T cells, whereas TEMRA cells were enriched by FACS. This sample is drawn from a study of CD8 T cells in Susac syndrome.

The chain uses TRBV20-1 and TRBJ2-5, with 8 bases lining up with TRBD2. The TCR was taken from a human donor in good health. Sample: CD4+ T cells from PBMCs. CDR3 protein: CSATGVAGFQETQYF. The CDR3 DNA follows: TGCAGTGCTACCGGGGTAGCGGGATTCCAAGAGACCCAGTACTTC.